The T cell receptor beta chain described here comes from a study of blood T cell repertoires in COVID-19. Germline V gives CDR1 SGHRS, CDR2 YFSETQ. The CDR3 is 15 amino acids. J lost 5 bases, V lost 3 bases, and 4 bases had no gene match. This clone was seen only a few times. Methods used by the authors: Counts of nucleated cells, estimated from reference gene primer amplification, were obtained. Data came from immunoSEQ multiplex PCR; TCRdb stores just in-frame clones and leaves some out. V and J calls and clone size are given by that table; D and trimming were obtained from the DNA. The sample holds about 87,000 clones, around 87% seen once.

This TCR derives from a man aged 40-55 years with acute or convalescent COVID-19. The genes are TRBV5-1 and TRBJ2-1; 11 nucleotides agree with TRBD2. The sequenced material came from peripheral blood. CDR3 loop: CASSSGLAGNNEQFF. The CDR3 region has the DNA TGCGCCAGCAGCTCCGGACTAGCGGGCAACAATGAGCAGTTCTTC.